A selection of T cell receptor beta chains follows, all from one sample in a study of blood T cell repertoires in COVID-19. Sequenced by immunoSEQ multiplex PCR; TCRdb stores in-frame clones only, minus some. The profile shows about 290,000 clones, roughly 90% of them singletons. The material sequenced was PBMCs or T cells enriched from blood (not recorded which). The receptors stem from a woman aged 40 to 49 who had recovered from COVID-19. Both conserved end residues are part of each CDR3. The D gene is left open where the match is weak.

J: TRBJ1-1
V: TRBV3-1/TRBV3-2
D: .
CDR3: CASSHKYTEAFF

J: TRBJ2-3
V: TRBV7-2
D: TRBD1
CDR3: CASSVRTGYADTQYF

J: TRBJ1-1
V: TRBV9
D: .
CDR3: CASSPTARGTEAFF

J: TRBJ1-5
V: TRBV6-1
D: .
CDR3: CASSDSLSGVQPQHF

J: TRBJ2-2
V: TRBV5-5
D: .
CDR3: CASSSMGPAVGELFF

J: TRBJ2-7
V: TRBV4-2
D: .
CDR3: CASSQEDGMSSYEQYF

J: TRBJ1-1
V: TRBV20-1
D: TRBD1
CDR3: CSASKNGQGLTEAFF

J: TRBJ1-6
V: TRBV5-1
D: TRBD1
CDR3: CASETGEGARNSPLHF

J: TRBJ2-1
V: TRBV11-2
D: TRBD1
CDR3: CASSFGDSSSWGYNEQFF

J: TRBJ2-2
V: TRBV5-8
D: TRBD1
CDR3: CASSGGQVLNTGELFF

J: TRBJ1-1
V: TRBV6-2/TRBV6-3
D: .
CDR3: CASSPPTWLAAFF

J: TRBJ2-1
V: TRBV7-3
D: .
CDR3: CASSPGPGQPYNEQFF

J: TRBJ2-5
V: TRBV5-4
D: TRBD1
CDR3: CASSLGRQGGQETQYF

J: TRBJ2-7
V: TRBV12-3/TRBV12-4
D: TRBD2
CDR3: CASSERLAPIQYF

J: TRBJ2-3
V: TRBV2
D: .
CDR3: CASRTRQGVDTQYF

J: TRBJ1-2
V: TRBV18
D: TRBD1
CDR3: CASSPQDRGRGYTF

J: TRBJ1-2
V: TRBV19
D: .
CDR3: CASSTEPPYTGYTF

J: TRBJ2-7
V: TRBV7-9
D: TRBD1
CDR3: CASSFGTGGRSYEQYF

J: TRBJ1-1
V: TRBV6-5
D: .
CDR3: CGTGGRPNTEAFF

J: TRBJ1-5
V: TRBV5-1
D: TRBD1
CDR3: CASSLTGGNQPQHF

J: TRBJ1-1
V: TRBV5-4
D: TRBD1
CDR3: CASSLDRGITNTEAFF